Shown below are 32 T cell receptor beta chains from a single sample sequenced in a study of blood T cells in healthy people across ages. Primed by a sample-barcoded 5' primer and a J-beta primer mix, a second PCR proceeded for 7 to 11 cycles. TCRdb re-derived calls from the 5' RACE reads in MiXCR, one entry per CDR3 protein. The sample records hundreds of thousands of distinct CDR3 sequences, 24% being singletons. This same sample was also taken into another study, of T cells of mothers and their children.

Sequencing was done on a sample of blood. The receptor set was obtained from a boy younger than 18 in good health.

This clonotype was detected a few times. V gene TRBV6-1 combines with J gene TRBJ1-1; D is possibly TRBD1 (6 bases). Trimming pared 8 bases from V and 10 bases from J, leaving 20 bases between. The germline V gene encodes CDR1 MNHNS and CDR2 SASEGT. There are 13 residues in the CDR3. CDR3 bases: TGTGCCAGCGGACCAATGGACAGTCAATTAGCTTTCTTT. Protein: CASGPMDSQLAFF.

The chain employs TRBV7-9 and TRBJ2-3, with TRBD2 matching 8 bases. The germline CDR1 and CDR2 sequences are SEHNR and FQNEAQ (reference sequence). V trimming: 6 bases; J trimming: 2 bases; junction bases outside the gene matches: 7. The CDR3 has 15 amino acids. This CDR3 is CASSPELAATDTQYF. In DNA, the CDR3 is TGTGCCAGCAGTCCTGAACTAGCGGCCACAGATACGCAGTATTTT.

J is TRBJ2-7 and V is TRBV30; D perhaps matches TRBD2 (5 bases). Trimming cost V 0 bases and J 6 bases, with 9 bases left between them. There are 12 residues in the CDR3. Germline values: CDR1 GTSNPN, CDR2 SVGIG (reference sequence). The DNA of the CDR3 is TGTGCCTGGAGTGTTTGGGGAGTCGAGCAGTACTTC. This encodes CAWSVWGVEQYF.

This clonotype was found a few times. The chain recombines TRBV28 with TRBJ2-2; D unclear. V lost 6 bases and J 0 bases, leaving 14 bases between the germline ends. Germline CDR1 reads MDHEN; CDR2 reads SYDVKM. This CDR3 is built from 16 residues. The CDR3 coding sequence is TGTGCCAGCAGCCCCCCGGGCCGCCCGAACACCGGGGAGCTGTTTTTT. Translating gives CASSPPGRPNTGELFF.

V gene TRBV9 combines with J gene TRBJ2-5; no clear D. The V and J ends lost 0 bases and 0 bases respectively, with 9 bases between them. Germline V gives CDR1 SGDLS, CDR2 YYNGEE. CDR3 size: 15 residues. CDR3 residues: CASSVATGNQETQYF. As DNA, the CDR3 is TGTGCCAGCAGCGTAGCTACTGGAAACCAAGAGACCCAGTACTTC.

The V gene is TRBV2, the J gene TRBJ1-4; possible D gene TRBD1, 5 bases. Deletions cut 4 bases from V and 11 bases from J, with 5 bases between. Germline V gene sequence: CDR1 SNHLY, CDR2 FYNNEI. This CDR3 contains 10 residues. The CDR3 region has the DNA TGTGCCAGCAGTGGGGGGAAACTGTTTTTT. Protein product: CASSGGKLFF.

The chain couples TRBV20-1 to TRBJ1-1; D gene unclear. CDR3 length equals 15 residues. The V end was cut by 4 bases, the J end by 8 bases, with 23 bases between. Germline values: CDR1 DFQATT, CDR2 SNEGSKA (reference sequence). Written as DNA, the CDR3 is TGCAGTGCTAAGGACTCCCGAGGCAGCGAGCGAGAAGCTTTCTTT. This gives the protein CSAKDSRGSEREAFF.

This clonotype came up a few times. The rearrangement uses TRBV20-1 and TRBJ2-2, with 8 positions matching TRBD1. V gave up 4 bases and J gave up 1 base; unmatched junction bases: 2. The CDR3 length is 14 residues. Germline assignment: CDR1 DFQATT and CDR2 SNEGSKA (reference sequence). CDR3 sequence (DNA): TGCAGTGCTAAAGGGACAGGGAACACCGGGGAGCTGTTTTTT. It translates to CSAKGTGNTGELFF.

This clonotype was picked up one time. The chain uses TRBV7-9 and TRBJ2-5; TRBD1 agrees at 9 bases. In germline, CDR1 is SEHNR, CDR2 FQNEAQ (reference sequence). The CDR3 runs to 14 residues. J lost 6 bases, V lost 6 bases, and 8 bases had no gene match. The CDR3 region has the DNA TGTGCCAGCAGAGGGAAGGGGACAGGGAAGACCCAGTACTTC. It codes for CASRGKGTGKTQYF.

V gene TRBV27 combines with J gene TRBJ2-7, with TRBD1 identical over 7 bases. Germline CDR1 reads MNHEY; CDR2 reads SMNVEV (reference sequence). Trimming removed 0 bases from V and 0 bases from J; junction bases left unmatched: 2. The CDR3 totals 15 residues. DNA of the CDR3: TGTGCCAGCAGTTTATCGACAGGGAGCTCCTACGAGCAGTACTTC. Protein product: CASSLSTGSSYEQYF.

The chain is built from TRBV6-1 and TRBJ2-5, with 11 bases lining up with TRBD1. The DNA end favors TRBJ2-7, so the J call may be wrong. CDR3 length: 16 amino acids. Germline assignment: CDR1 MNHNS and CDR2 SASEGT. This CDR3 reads CASRAPAGQGAREQYF. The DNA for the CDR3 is TGTGCCAGCAGAGCCCCCGCAGGACAGGGGGCCCGCGAGCAGTACTTC.

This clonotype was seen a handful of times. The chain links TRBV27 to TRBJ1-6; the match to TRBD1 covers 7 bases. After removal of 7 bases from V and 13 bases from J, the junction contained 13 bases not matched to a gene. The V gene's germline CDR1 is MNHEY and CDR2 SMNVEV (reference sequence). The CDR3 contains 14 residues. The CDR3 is CASTTLGGLTPLHF. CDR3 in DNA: TGTGCCAGCACCACCCTAGGGGGCTTAACGCCCCTCCACTTT.

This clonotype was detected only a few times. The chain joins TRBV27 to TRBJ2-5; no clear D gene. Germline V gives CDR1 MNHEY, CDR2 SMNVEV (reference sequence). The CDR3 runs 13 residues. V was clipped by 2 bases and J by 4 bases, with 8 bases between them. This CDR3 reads CASSLILGETQYF. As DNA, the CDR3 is TGTGCCAGCAGTTTAATCTTAGGAGAGACCCAGTACTTC.

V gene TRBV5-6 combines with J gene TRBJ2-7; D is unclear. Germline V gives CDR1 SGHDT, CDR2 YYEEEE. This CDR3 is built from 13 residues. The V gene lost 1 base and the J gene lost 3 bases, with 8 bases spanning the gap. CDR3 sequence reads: CASSLTNRYEQYF. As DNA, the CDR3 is TGTGCCAGCAGCTTGACAAACCGCTACGAGCAGTACTTC.

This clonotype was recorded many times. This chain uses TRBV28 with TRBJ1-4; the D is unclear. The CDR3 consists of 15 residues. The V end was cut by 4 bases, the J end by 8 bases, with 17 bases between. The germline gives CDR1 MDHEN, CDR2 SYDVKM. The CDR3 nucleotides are TGTGCCAGCAGTTCCGAGGCCGGACGTTGGGAAAAACTGTTTTTT. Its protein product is CASSSEAGRWEKLFF. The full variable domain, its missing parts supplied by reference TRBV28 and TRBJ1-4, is DVKVTQSSRYLVKRTGEKVFLECVQDMDHENMFWYRQDPGLGLRLIYFSYDVKMKEKGDIPEGYSVSREKKERFSLILESASTNQTSMYLCASSSEAGRWEKLFFGSGTQLSVL.

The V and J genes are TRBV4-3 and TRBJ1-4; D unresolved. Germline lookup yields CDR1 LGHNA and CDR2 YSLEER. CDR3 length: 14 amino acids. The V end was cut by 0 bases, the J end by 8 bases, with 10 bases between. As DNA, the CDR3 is TGCGCCAGCAGCCAAGATGTCCGGGGAGAAAAACTGTTTTTT. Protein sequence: CASSQDVRGEKLFF.

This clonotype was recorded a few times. In DNA form, the CDR3 reads TGTGCCAGCAGTTACTCGGAGGAGGCCCCCTACGAGCAGTACTTC. This encodes CASSYSEEAPYEQYF. The chain couples TRBV6-6 to TRBJ2-7; D is perhaps TRBD2 (5 bases). Germline-derived CDR1 and CDR2 are MNHNY and SVGAGI (reference sequence). This CDR3 contains 15 residues. Trimming removed 0 bases at V and 2 bases at J, with 11 bases between.

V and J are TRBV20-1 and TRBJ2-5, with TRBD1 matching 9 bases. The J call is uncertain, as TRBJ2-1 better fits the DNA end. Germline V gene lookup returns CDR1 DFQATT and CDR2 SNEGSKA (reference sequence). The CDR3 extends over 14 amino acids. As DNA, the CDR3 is TGCAGTGGGAGGGGACAGGGAGACTCGGGGGAGCAGTTCTTC. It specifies CSGRGQGDSGEQFF.

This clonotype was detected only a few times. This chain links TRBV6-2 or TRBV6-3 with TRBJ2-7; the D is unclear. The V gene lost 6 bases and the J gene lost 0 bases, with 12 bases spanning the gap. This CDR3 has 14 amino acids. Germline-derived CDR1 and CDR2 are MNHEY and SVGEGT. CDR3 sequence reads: CASSEDDSSYEQYF. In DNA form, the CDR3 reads TGTGCCAGCAGCGAAGATGACTCCTCCTACGAGCAGTACTTC.

CDR3 bases: TGTGCCAGCAGCGCGACTAGCGGGGGGGCCAGTGAGCAGTTCTTC. Protein: CASSATSGGASEQFF. The chain uses TRBV9 and TRBJ2-1, with 14 bases lining up with TRBD2. The ends lost 3 bases at V and 9 bases at J; junction bases unmatched: 5. CDR1 is SGDLS and CDR2 is YYNGEE in the germline V gene. The CDR3 loop spans 15 amino acids.

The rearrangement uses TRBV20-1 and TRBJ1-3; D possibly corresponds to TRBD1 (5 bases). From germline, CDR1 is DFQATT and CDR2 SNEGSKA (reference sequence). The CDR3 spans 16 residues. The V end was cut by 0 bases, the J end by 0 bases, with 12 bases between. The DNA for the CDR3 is TGCAGTGCTAGAGATGAAAGGGGATCCTCTGGAAACACCATATATTTT. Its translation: CSARDERGSSGNTIYF.

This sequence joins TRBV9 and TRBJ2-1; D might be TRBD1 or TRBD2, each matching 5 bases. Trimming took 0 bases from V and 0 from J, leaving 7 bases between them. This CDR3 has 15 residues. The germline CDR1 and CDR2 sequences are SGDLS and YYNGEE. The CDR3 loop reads CASSVGGASYNEQFF. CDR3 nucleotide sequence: TGTGCCAGCAGCGTAGGAGGGGCCTCCTACAATGAGCAGTTCTTC. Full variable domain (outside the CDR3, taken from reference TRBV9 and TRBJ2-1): DSGVTQTPKHLITATGQRVTLRCSPRSGDLSVYWYQQSLDQGLQFLIQYYNGEERAKGNILERFSAQQFPDLHSELNLSSLELGDSALYFCASSVGGASYNEQFFGPGTRLTVL.

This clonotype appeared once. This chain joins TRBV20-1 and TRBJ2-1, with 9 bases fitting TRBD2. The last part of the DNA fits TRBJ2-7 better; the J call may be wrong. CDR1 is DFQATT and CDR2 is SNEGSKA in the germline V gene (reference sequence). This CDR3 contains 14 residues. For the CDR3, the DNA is TGCAGTGCTATTACTAGCGGGTTTTCCTACGAGCAGTACTTC. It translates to CSAITSGFSYEQYF.

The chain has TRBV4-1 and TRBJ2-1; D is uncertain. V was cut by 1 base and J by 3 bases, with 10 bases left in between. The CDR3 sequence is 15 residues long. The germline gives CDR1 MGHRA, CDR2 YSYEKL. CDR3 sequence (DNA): TGCGCCAGCAGCCAAGGCGGTGTCTACTACAATGAGCAGTTCTTC. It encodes CASSQGGVYYNEQFF.

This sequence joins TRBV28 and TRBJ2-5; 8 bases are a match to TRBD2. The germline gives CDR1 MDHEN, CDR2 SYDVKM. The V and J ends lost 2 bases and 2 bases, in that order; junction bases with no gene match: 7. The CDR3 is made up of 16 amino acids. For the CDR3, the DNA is TGTGCCAGCAGTTTACTTGTCCCTAGCGGGCAAGAGACCCAGTACTTC. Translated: CASSLLVPSGQETQYF.

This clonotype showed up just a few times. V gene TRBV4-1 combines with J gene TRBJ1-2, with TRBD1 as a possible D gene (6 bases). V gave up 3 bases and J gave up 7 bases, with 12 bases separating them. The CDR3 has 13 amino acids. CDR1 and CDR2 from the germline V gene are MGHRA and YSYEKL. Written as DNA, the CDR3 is TGCGCCAGCAGCCAGGCGACAGGATTTGGCTACACCTTC. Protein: CASSQATGFGYTF.

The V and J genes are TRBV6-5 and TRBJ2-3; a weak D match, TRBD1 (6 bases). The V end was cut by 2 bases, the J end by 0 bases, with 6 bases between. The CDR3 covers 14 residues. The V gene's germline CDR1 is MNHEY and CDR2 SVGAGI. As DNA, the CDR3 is TGTGCCAGCAGTTACAGGGGGAGCACAGATACGCAGTATTTT. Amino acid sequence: CASSYRGSTDTQYF.

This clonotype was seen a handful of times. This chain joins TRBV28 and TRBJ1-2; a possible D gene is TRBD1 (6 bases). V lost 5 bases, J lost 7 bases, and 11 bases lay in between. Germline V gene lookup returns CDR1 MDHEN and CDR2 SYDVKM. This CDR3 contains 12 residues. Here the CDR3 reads CASSAYRVGYTF. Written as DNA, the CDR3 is TGTGCCAGCAGTGCCTACAGGGTTGGCTACACCTTC.

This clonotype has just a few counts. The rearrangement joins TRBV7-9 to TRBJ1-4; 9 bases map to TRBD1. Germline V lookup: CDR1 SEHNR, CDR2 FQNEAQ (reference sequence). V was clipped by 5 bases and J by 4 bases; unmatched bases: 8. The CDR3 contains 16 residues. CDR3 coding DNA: TGTGCCAGCAGCAAGGACAGGGGACAGGGTAATGAAAAACTGTTTTTT. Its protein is CASSKDRGQGNEKLFF.

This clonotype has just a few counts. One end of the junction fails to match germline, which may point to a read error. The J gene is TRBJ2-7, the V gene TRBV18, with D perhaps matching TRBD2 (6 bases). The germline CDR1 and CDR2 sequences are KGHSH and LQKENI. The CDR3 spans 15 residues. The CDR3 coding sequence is TGTGCCAGCTCACCATCGCTAGCGTTCTCCTACGAGCGGTACTTC. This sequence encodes CASSPSLAFSYERYF.

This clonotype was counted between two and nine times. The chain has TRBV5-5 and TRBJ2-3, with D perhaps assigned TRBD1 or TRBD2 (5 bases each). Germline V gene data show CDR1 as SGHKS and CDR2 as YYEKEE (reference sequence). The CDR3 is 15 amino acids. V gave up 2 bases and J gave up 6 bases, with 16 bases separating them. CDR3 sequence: CASSFRDGEGDTQYF. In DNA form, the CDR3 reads TGTGCCAGCAGCTTCCGGGACGGGGAAGGTGATACGCAGTATTTT.

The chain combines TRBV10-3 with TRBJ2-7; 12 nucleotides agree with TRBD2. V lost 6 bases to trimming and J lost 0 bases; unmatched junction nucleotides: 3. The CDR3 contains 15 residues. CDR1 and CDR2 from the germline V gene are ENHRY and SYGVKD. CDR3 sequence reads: CAIRRTSGVSYEQYF. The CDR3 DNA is TGTGCCATCAGACGGACTAGCGGGGTCTCCTACGAGCAGTACTTC.